The sequence of this T cell receptor (beta chain) was determined in a study of Graves' ophthalmopathy and Graves' hyperthyroidism. In donors with ophthalmopathy, activity was moderate-to-severe, with CAS ≥3, NOSPECS ≥4 and duration under 3 months. Establishment of the diagnosis relied upon clinical symptoms, serum thyroxine, TRAb, thyroid ultrasound and orbital computed tomography. This clonotype has ten or more counts. Its antigen is still unknown. The CDR3 totals 14 residues. V shed 2 bases and J shed 4 bases, with 11 bases lying between them. Germline V gene lookup returns CDR1 SGHNT and CDR2 YENEEA. TCR beta CDR3 amplification used RNA transcripts. Second-round multiplex PCR came after a first-round RT-PCR that employed HTBI primers. TCRdb passed the multiplex PCR reads through MiXCR, listing each CDR3 protein once. The table lists 300,000 or so distinct CDR3 sequences, roughly 15% of them singletons.

Findings and caveats of the study: A majority of expanded thyroid clonotypes exceeding 0.001 frequency were likewise present in blood. Classification of ophthalmopathy versus stable hyperthyroidism by a 13-signature model yielded 85% to 90% sensitivity and approximately 79% specificity.

This chain joins TRBV11-3 and TRBJ1-1, with D tentatively TRBD1 (5 bases). The receptor was derived from an adult man with Graves' ophthalmopathy. Material for sequencing was peripheral blood. For the CDR3, the DNA is TGTGCCAGCAGCTTAAGAGGGGTTGGCACTGAAGCTTTCTTT. Protein product: CASSLRGVGTEAFF.